This is a list of T cell receptor beta chains from one sample in a study of cytomegalovirus exposure and HLA in healthy donors. The repertoire was sequenced with immunoSEQ multiplex PCR; TCRdb's copy has only in-frame clones and lacks some. The data contain 150,000 or so clones, about four fifths of them seen just once; the ten biggest clones take up 1%. The sequencing input was PBMCs. The receptors were sampled from a woman between 45 and 65 years old in good health and CMV-seropositive. Each CDR3 is given with its conserved first and last residue. Each record gives: J gene, D gene, V gene, clone size, CDR3 DNA, CDR3 protein. D genes are given only for firm matches. Rows may omit the clone size; those that give it use once, few, many or a size class.

>TRBJ2-5|.|TRBV28|.
TGTGCCGGCAGTTTGACATTCCAAGAGACCCAGTACTTC
CAGSLTFQETQYF
>TRBJ1-1|.|TRBV7-9|.
TGTGCCAGCAGCTTAACCTACGCGAACACTGAAGCTTTCTTT
CASSLTYANTEAFF
>TRBJ2-1|TRBD1|TRBV30|.
TGTGCCTGGACTTCGAAGGGGACAGGGGCCAATGAGCAGTTCTTC
CAWTSKGTGANEQFF
>TRBJ2-1|.|TRBV11-3|.
TGTGCCACCTCTGTCCGGACACCTAAACTGGAGGAGCAGTTCTTC
CATSVRTPKLEEQFF
>TRBJ2-7|.|TRBV7-9|.
TGTTCCAGCAACGAATTCCTCGGAGGGCAAGAGCAGTACTTC
CSSNEFLGGQEQYF
>TRBJ2-7|TRBD2|TRBV7-2|once
TGTGCCAGCAGCTTGCAGCGGGAGTCGTACGAGCAGTACTTC
CASSLQRESYEQYF
>TRBJ2-7|.|TRBV4-1|once
TGCGCCAGCAGCCGAGCAGGGAAAACTACGTACGAGCAGTACTTC
CASSRAGKTTYEQYF
>TRBJ1-2|.|TRBV28|.
TGTGCCAGCCGGGGAGGGGACTATGGCTACACCTTC
CASRGGDYGYTF
>TRBJ2-7|.|TRBV28|.
TGTGCCAGCAGCCGACTGGGCTACGAGCAGTACTTC
CASSRLGYEQYF
>TRBJ2-7|TRBD2|TRBV5-4|.
TGTGCCAGCAGACCCGGACTAGCGATAACCTACGAGCAGTACTTC
CASRPGLAITYEQYF
>TRBJ2-7|TRBD2|TRBV5-4|few
TGTGCCAGCAGCTTCCTTAGCGGGGGGGCCTACGAGCAGTACTTC
CASSFLSGGAYEQYF
>TRBJ1-5|TRBD1|TRBV6-5|few
TGTGCCAGCAGTTACTCGATACAGGGGGATCAGCCCCAGCATTTT
CASSYSIQGDQPQHF
>TRBJ2-3|.|TRBV14|.
TGTGCCAGCAGCCAAGATAAGGGGACTTTCCGGACAGATACGCAGTATTTT
CASSQDKGTFRTDTQYF
>TRBJ1-2|TRBD1|TRBV18|few
TGTGCCAGCTCACAACAGGGGGACTATGGCTACACCTTC
CASSQQGDYGYTF
>TRBJ2-7|.|TRBV7-9|.
TGTGCCAGCAGCAGGATGACAGGACCCTACGAGCAGTACTTC
CASSRMTGPYEQYF
>TRBJ2-1|.|TRBV18|.
TGTGCCAGCTCCCCGGGCTCCTACAATGAGCAGTTCTTC
CASSPGSYNEQFF
>TRBJ1-2|.|TRBV7-9|.
TGTGCCAGCAGCCTGACCAAAGGGGATTATGGCTACACCTTC
CASSLTKGDYGYTF
>TRBJ1-4|.|TRBV28|few
TGTGCCAGCAGCCCTCCCAGGGGAAAACTGTTTTTT
CASSPPRGKLFF
>TRBJ2-3|.|TRBV7-2|.
TGTGCCAGCAGAGCCCTTTCAGATACGCAGTATTTT
CASRALSDTQYF
>TRBJ1-5|TRBD1|TRBV19|.
TGTGCCAGTAGTATTGGGAGACAGGGACATAGCAATCAGCCCCAGCATTTT
CASSIGRQGHSNQPQHF
>TRBJ2-1|.|TRBV19|.
TGTGCCAGTAGTGCCAAGACAGGAGGCGGGCCCAATGAGCAGTTCTTC
CASSAKTGGGPNEQFF
>TRBJ2-5|TRBD1|TRBV6-1|.
TGTGCCAGCAGGCCACAGGGGGCTGTGGAGACCCAGTACTTC
CASRPQGAVETQYF
>TRBJ2-1|TRBD2|TRBV7-7|.
TGTGCTAGCAGTCCTCTTAGCGGGGCAGCCTCCTACAATGAGCAGTTCTTC
CASSPLSGAASYNEQFF
>TRBJ1-1|.|TRBV14|.
TGTGCCAGCAGCCAAGGGCCAGGCACTGAAGCTTTCTTT
CASSQGPGTEAFF
>TRBJ1-5|.|TRBV7-2|few
TGTGCCAGCAGCCAGAGGGGCAATCAGCCCCAGCATTTT
CASSQRGNQPQHF
>TRBJ1-1|TRBD1|TRBV5-4|.
TGTGCCAGCAGCCCGGGACAGCGAATCGAAGCTTTCTTT
CASSPGQRIEAFF
>TRBJ2-7|TRBD1|TRBV6-1|.
TGTGCCAGCAGGGTAACCGGGACAGGGGGCTACGAGCAGTACTTC
CASRVTGTGGYEQYF
>TRBJ1-1|.|TRBV28|.
TGTGCCAGCAGTTCGGGCGGGGGCTTTGGGGATGTCACTGAAGCTTTCTTT
CASSSGGGFGDVTEAFF
>TRBJ1-4|TRBD1|TRBV7-2|.
TGTGCCAGCAGCTCCGCAGGGGGCGGTGAAAAACTGTTTTTT
CASSSAGGGEKLFF
>TRBJ1-5|.|TRBV6-6|.
TGTGCCAGCAGGAACCCGGGATCTTCGCCCCAGCATTTT
CASRNPGSSPQHF
>TRBJ1-5|.|TRBV6-1|.
TGTGCCAGCCGCAGGATTAGCAATCAGCCCCAGCATTTT
CASRRISNQPQHF
>TRBJ2-7|.|TRBV29-1|.
TGCAGCGTTGAAGAGGGCGGGGACGAGCAGTACTTC
CSVEEGGDEQYF
>TRBJ2-6|.|TRBV18|.
TGTGCCAGCTCGGCCGACAGGTCTGGGGCCAACGTCCTGACTTTC
CASSADRSGANVLTF
>TRBJ2-2|.|TRBV27|.
TGTGCCAGCAGTTTTTCGCGGGCGAGCGGGGAGCTGTTTTTT
CASSFSRASGELFF
>TRBJ1-4|.|TRBV19|once
TGTGCCAGTAGTATTCATCGGGATTTTAATGAAAAACTGTTTTTT
CASSIHRDFNEKLFF
>TRBJ1-1|.|TRBV9|few
TGTGCCAGCACCGCACAGGGACTGAACACTGAAGCTTTCTTT
CASTAQGLNTEAFF
>TRBJ2-2|TRBD1|TRBV6-6|.
TGTGCCAGCAGTGCCGGGACAGCGAACACCGGGGAGCTGTTTTTT
CASSAGTANTGELFF
>TRBJ2-5|.|TRBV28|.
TGTGCCAGCAGCACGACAGGAGGACCACAAGAGACCCAGTACTTC
CASSTTGGPQETQYF
>TRBJ2-3|TRBD2|TRBV4-2|.
TGTGCCAGCAGCCAAGATAAGGAAGCGGGAAAAGATACGCAGTATTTT
CASSQDKEAGKDTQYF
>TRBJ1-2|.|TRBV6-5|few
TGTGCCAGCAGTTATGGAGGGTTAGGTGGCTACACCTTC
CASSYGGLGGYTF
>TRBJ1-5|.|TRBV7-2|once
TGTGCCAGCCAAGCGGGGAGACAGAGCAATCAGCCCCAGCATTTT
CASQAGRQSNQPQHF
>TRBJ2-3|.|TRBV7-3|.
TGTGCCAGCAGCCCATCGGGGGGCATTGGCACAGATACGCAGTATTTT
CASSPSGGIGTDTQYF
>TRBJ2-5|TRBD1|TRBV19|.
TGTGCCAGTAGTAGCCGGACAGGGATTCGTGAGACCCAGTACTTC
CASSSRTGIRETQYF
>TRBJ1-6|.|TRBV10-1|.
TGCGCCAGCAGGGACTCCCCGGGCTCTTACGAGAATTCACCCCTCCACTTT
CASRDSPGSYENSPLHF
>TRBJ1-2|.|TRBV6-6|few
TGTGCCAGCATTCGAACGGGGGAAAATAACTATGGCTACACCTTC
CASIRTGENNYGYTF
>TRBJ1-2|TRBD1|TRBV6-5|.
TGTGCCAGCAGTTACACGCAGGGGGTGGGCTACACCTTC
CASSYTQGVGYTF
>TRBJ2-3|TRBD1|TRBV25-1|.
TGTGCCAGCAGTGACCCCCGGCAGGGGGTGGGCACAGATACGCAGTATTTT
CASSDPRQGVGTDTQYF
>TRBJ2-2|TRBD2|TRBV28|.
TGTGCCAGCAGGGTAGCGGGAGCGGGCACCGGGGAGCTGTTTTTT
CASRVAGAGTGELFF
>TRBJ1-2|TRBD1|TRBV30|.
TGTGCCTGGAGCCATTCTCCGGGACAGGGCTATGGCTACACCTTC
CAWSHSPGQGYGYTF